The 4 T cell receptor beta chains below were found in one sample sequenced in a study of blood T cell repertoires in COVID-19 (dated by TCRdb to 2018 to 2021). Libraries were built with the immunoSEQ multiplex PCR assay. Drawn from immuneACCESS, this table holds only the in-frame rearrangements with V and J called that TCRdb kept. Clones are partly lost; checked studies trace under half to an unresolved V gene and leave the rest unexplained. This sample has over 100,000 clones in its table, and 90% to 95% of those were observed once. Together, the top ten hold around 6% of the sample. The sample was peripheral blood. The receptors come from a human donor in a cohort sampled during active COVID-19.

The chain uses TRBV30 and TRBJ1-5; D is unclear. V dropped 3 bases and J dropped 3 bases, with 15 bases sitting between them. The CDR3 is made up of 15 amino acids. Germline V lookup: CDR1 GTSNPN, CDR2 SVGIG (reference sequence). The chain's CDR3 is CAWRSPTRPNQPQHF. CDR3 sequence (DNA): TGTGCCTGGAGGTCCCCGACCAGGCCCAATCAGCCCCAGCATTTT.

The chain is built from TRBV28 and TRBJ1-6, with TRBD1 identical over 10 bases. This CDR3 has 17 residues. Losses at the gene ends were 5 bases for V and 5 bases for J; bases not matched to a gene: 9. Looked up from germline, CDR1 is MDHEN and CDR2 is SYDVKM. CDR3 nucleotide sequence: TGTGCCAGCAGTCCGCCGGACAGGGGGTCCGATAATTCACCCCTCCACTTT. This translates into CASSPPDRGSDNSPLHF.

This chain links TRBV6-1 with TRBJ1-2, with D perhaps TRBD1 (5 bases). The CDR3 is 13 residues long. Germline V lookup: CDR1 MNHNS, CDR2 SASEGT. Trimming took 0 bases from V and 7 from J, leaving 9 bases between them. CDR3 sequence (DNA): TGTGCCAGCAGTGAAGCGGGGGGTACTGGCTACACCTTC. As protein: CASSEAGGTGYTF.

The gene calls are TRBV9 and TRBJ2-3; the match to TRBD2 covers 11 bases. The CDR3 covers 16 residues. Losses at the gene ends were 4 bases for V and 2 bases for J; bases not matched to a gene: 6. Looked up from germline, CDR1 is SGDLS and CDR2 is YYNGEE. The CDR3 region has the DNA TGTGCCAGCAGCTTCACTAGCGGGGGACCCACAGATACGCAGTATTTT. This codes for CASSFTSGGPTDTQYF.